One sample yielded the 3 T cell receptor beta chains listed below, sequenced in a study of T cells in Graves' hyperthyroidism and ophthalmopathy. RNA transcripts were the template for amplifying TCR beta CDR3 regions. A set of HTBI primers served as the primers for a first-round RT-PCR of the TCR CDR3. MiXCR, run by TCRdb on the multiplex PCR reads, gives a single entry per CDR3 protein. The repertoire includes about 130,000 distinct CDR3 sequences, around 21% of them detected once, and around two thirds sits in the top ten. The specimen was blood. All receptors come from a woman in her forties or fifties with Graves' hyperthyroidism that later progressed to Graves' ophthalmopathy.

This clonotype was seen a few times. A clone one base away is much larger, so this may be a read error. This rearrangement joins TRBV7-2 to TRBJ2-1; unclear D gene. CDR1 SGHTA and CDR2 FQGNSA come from the germline V gene. The CDR3 extends over 15 amino acids. CDR3 DNA sequence: TGTGCCAGCAGCTTAAATGAGAATCGTCACAATGGGCAGTTCTTC. It is translated as CASSLNENRHNGQFF.

This clonotype showed up many times. V is TRBV2 and J is TRBJ2-1; the match to TRBD2 covers 10 bases. This CDR3 is built from 17 residues. The trim removed 4 bases at V and 6 bases at J, leaving 12 bases unmatched. Per germline, CDR1 SNHLY and CDR2 FYNNEI. CDR3 nucleotides: TGTGCCAGCAGTGCGGAGCTAGCGGGAGTTTCAGGCAATGAGCAGTTCTTC. It is translated as CASSAELAGVSGNEQFF.

This clonotype was seen more than once but under ten times. The J gene is TRBJ2-4, the V gene TRBV5-8; 9 bases fit TRBD2. CDR1 is SGHTS and CDR2 is YDEGEE in the germline V gene. The V segment lost 1 base and the J segment 1 base; nucleotides outside the gene matches: 0. This CDR3 region has 15 residues. The CDR3 is CASSLTSGAKNIQYF. The CDR3, as DNA: TGTGCCAGCAGCTTGACTAGCGGGGCCAAAAACATTCAGTACTTC.